Below are 25 T cell receptor beta chains sequenced from a single sample in a study of regulatory T cells in long-lasting Graves disease. Construction of the TCR beta libraries employed iRepertoire HTBI primers in conjunction with Arm-PCR of CDR3 regions. TCRdb used MiXCR to reprocess the multiplex PCR reads, holding one entry per CDR3 protein. Among roughly 320,000 distinct CDR3 sequences, 16% were seen once, and the ten largest hold less than 35%. The time point here: newly diagnosed GD, antithyroid drugs for less than 3 months. TCR sequences were obtained from RNA taken from PBMCs. These same data were also listed under a study on T cells in Graves' hyperthyroidism and ophthalmopathy.

Source: peripheral blood mononuclear cells (PBMCs), taken at new diagnosis, from a patient treated with antithyroid drugs. Receptor source: a man aged 40-49 years with Graves disease.

This clonotype has at least ten counts. The chain has TRBV6-1 and TRBJ1-4; D perhaps matches TRBD1 (5 bases). Germline CDR1 is MNHNS and CDR2 is SASEGT. V was cut by 1 base and J by 7 bases, with 13 bases left in between. CDR3 length: 15 residues. The CDR3 is CASSEGLSGGEKLFF. The CDR3 nucleotides read TGTGCCAGCAGTGAAGGACTCTCCGGGGGTGAAAAACTGTTTTTT.

This clonotype was seen at least ten times. The chain uses TRBV28 and TRBJ1-1; tentative D call: TRBD1 (5 bases). Per germline, CDR1 MDHEN and CDR2 SYDVKM. Trimming stripped 6 bases from V and 1 base from J, with 15 bases between. The CDR3 runs 15 residues. The CDR3 reads CASRLGGDWNTEAFF. The CDR3 region has the DNA TGTGCCAGCAGACTTGGGGGGGATTGGAACACTGAAGCTTTCTTT.

Details on this clonotype: This may stem from a read error, because a much larger clone lies one nucleotide away. The CDR3 DNA sequence: TGTGCCAGCAGCCCCTCAGGCTCTCGACTCTACGGGCAGTACTTC. It encodes CASSPSGSRLYGQYF. This chain joins TRBV7-2 and TRBJ2-7; D not resolved. The CDR3 runs to 15 residues. Germline CDR1 and CDR2: SGHTA and FQGNSA.

The chain recombines TRBV19 with TRBJ1-2; weak D call: TRBD1 (5 bases). CDR1 and CDR2 (germline): LNHDA, SQIVND (reference sequence). The CDR3 loop spans 15 amino acids. V lost 3 bases and J 8 bases, leaving 19 bases between the germline ends. CDR3 region: CASSIFGRVRGGYTF. The CDR3 coding sequence is TGTGCCAGTAGTATCTTTGGCAGGGTAAGAGGAGGCTACACCTTC.

The chain links TRBV29-1 to TRBJ2-1; D may be TRBD1 or TRBD2 (6 bases each). Germline-derived CDR1 and CDR2 are SQVTM and ANQGSEA. Trimming left V 4 bases short and J 14 bases short, with 18 bases between. The CDR3 extends over 12 amino acids. Here the CDR3 reads CSVGWGGAGEFF. CDR3 DNA: TGCAGCGTTGGATGGGGCGGGGCAGGGGAGTTCTTC.

This clonotype was recorded at least ten times. The chain carries TRBV24-1 and TRBJ2-5, with 14 bases aligning to TRBD2. The germline V gene has CDR1 KGHDR and CDR2 SFDVKD. The V gene end was trimmed by 3 bases and the J gene end by 2 bases; junction bases not matched to a gene: 7. This CDR3 is 18 amino acids long. CDR3 protein: CATSDRTSGGPLQETQYF. The CDR3 nucleotides are TGTGCCACCAGTGATAGGACTAGCGGGGGGCCCCTACAAGAGACCCAGTACTTC.

Ten or more counts support this clonotype. The chain combines TRBV11-2 with TRBJ1-3, with 11 bases fitting TRBD1. The CDR3 totals 21 residues. Germline loops: CDR1 SGHAT, CDR2 FQNNGV. V gave up 4 bases and J gave up 0 bases; unmatched junction bases: 17. The CDR3, as DNA: TGTGCCAGCAGCTCTTCCTACTACCTAGGACAGGGGGCTCCCTCTGGAAACACCATATATTTT. Translating gives CASSSSYYLGQGAPSGNTIYF.

This clonotype showed up just a few times. This chain links TRBV12-3 or TRBV12-4 with TRBJ1-2; no definite D call. Trimming shortened V by 5 bases and J by 4 bases, and 14 bases separated the two germline ends. This CDR3 spans 14 amino acids. Here the CDR3 reads CASSASGLGYGYTF. DNA for the CDR3: TGTGCCAGCAGTGCCTCGGGGTTAGGCTATGGCTACACCTTC.

This clonotype was seen many times. The chain is built from TRBV7-9 and TRBJ2-2, with TRBD1 matching 7 bases. With 6 bases clipped from V and 1 base from J, the junction kept 5 bases outside the gene matches. The germline V gene has CDR1 SEHNR and CDR2 FQNEAQ (reference sequence). This CDR3 is 15 amino acids long. The CDR3 DNA reads as TGTGCCAGCAGACAAGACAGGGTGAACACCGGGGAGCTGTTTTTT. Encoded protein: CASRQDRVNTGELFF.

In this sample, this clonotype turned up a few times. The junction departs from the called germline gene at one end, perhaps through a read error. The chain couples TRBV5-1 to TRBJ2-1, with D perhaps TRBD1 or TRBD2 (5 bases each). Germline CDR1 is SGHRS and CDR2 is YFSETQ. The CDR3 loop spans 15 amino acids. The CDR3 bases are TGTGCCAGCAGCTCCGACTGGATGAGGGGCAATGAGCAGTTCTTC. It yields the protein CASSSDWMRGNEQFF.

This clonotype came up many times. The chain recombines TRBV18 with TRBJ2-5; perhaps TRBD1 as D (6 bases). This CDR3 has 15 amino acids. Trimming took 5 bases from V and 2 from J, leaving 15 bases between them. Germline CDR1 reads KGHSH; CDR2 reads LQKENI. The CDR3, as DNA: TGTGCCAGCTCAACCATCAGGGGCAGGCAAGAGACCCAGTACTTC. The encoded protein is CASSTIRGRQETQYF.

This clonotype was counted many times. The V and J genes are TRBV30 and TRBJ2-1; the D is unclear. Germline V lookup: CDR1 GTSNPN, CDR2 SVGIG (reference sequence). Between the trimmed V and J ends, which lost 3 bases and 2 bases, there was a span of 8 bases. The CDR3 consists of 13 residues. CDR3 protein: CAWSRLAYNEQFF. CDR3 sequence (DNA): TGTGCCTGGAGCCGGTTAGCCTACAATGAGCAGTTCTTC.

This clonotype appeared many times. The V call is TRBV12-3 or TRBV12-4, the J call TRBJ2-5; TRBD2 matches 8 bases. There are 14 residues in the CDR3. V lost 6 bases to trimming and J lost 5 bases; unmatched junction nucleotides: 8. The CDR3 loop is CASSPGGALETQYF. The CDR3 nucleotides read TGTGCCAGCAGCCCCGGGGGGGCCCTGGAGACCCAGTACTTC.

This clonotype showed up just a few times. The rearrangement uses TRBV4-3 and TRBJ1-1; 7 bases are a match to TRBD1. Germline-derived CDR1 and CDR2 are LGHNA and YSLEER. The junction had 4 bases not matched to a gene; V was cut back by 1 base and J by 5 bases. The CDR3 is 14 amino acids. CDR3 nucleotide sequence: TGCGCCAGCAGCCAAGTTCAGGGGGGGACTGAAGCTTTCTTT. Protein: CASSQVQGGTEAFF.

The chain employs TRBV28 and TRBJ2-5; 15 bases align to TRBD2. The germline V gene encodes CDR1 MDHEN and CDR2 SYDVKM. This CDR3 is 18 amino acids long. Unmatched junction bases numbered 9, after V lost 5 bases and J lost 2 bases. The CDR3 DNA is TGTGCCAGCAGTACTTACTACGGACTAGCGGGGGGGCAAGAGACCCAGTACTTC. This encodes CASSTYYGLAGGQETQYF.

This clonotype occurred many times. A read error may be the cause here, since a much bigger clone is one base away. The V gene is TRBV5-1, the J gene TRBJ2-3; TRBD2 agrees at 7 bases. The germline V gene has CDR1 SGHRS and CDR2 YFSETQ. The CDR3 length is 14 residues. CDR3 bases: TGCACCAGCGGGCTGGGGGGGATCACAGATACGCAGTATTTT. This encodes CTSGLGGITDTQYF.

In this sample, this clonotype turned up a few times. The chain employs TRBV6-2 or TRBV6-3 and TRBJ2-3; D call uncertain. The length of the CDR3 is 16 residues. V was pared by 6 bases and J by 1 base, with 17 bases between. From germline, CDR1 is MNHEY and CDR2 SVGEGT. CDR3 residues: CASSLIDPIGTDTQYF. For the CDR3, the DNA is TGTGCCAGCAGCCTGATCGACCCTATAGGCACAGATACGCAGTATTTT.

The chain carries TRBV12-3 or TRBV12-4 and TRBJ1-2; weak D call: TRBD1 (5 bases). V was clipped by 6 bases and J by 2 bases, with 16 bases between them. CDR3 length equals 15 residues. The CDR3 DNA reads as TGTGCCAGCAGCGGGGGGGGACCGCAAAACTATGGCTACACCTTC. Encoded protein: CASSGGGPQNYGYTF.

This clonotype was seen repeatedly, ten times or more. V usage is TRBV10-3 and J usage is TRBJ1-5; TRBD1 matches at 7 bases. The V and J ends lost 5 bases and 5 bases, in that order; junction bases with no gene match: 3. This CDR3 has 13 residues. Germline CDR1 reads ENHRY; CDR2 reads SYGVKD. Written as DNA, the CDR3 is TGTGCCATCAGTCCTGACAGGGATCAGCCCCAGCATTTT. Amino acids: CAISPDRDQPQHF.

This clonotype was seen ten or more times. CDR3 in amino acids: CASSDRGQGFVTDTQYF. CDR3 nucleotides: TGTGCCAGCAGTGATAGGGGACAGGGCTTCGTCACAGATACGCAGTATTTT. V is TRBV2 and J is TRBJ2-3; 9 bases fit TRBD1. Germline trimming cut 3 bases from V and 2 bases from J; bases unmatched to any gene: 9. The CDR3 extends over 17 amino acids. Per germline, CDR1 SNHLY and CDR2 FYNNEI.

This clonotype was found many times. The chain uses TRBV28 and TRBJ2-2; D unclear. The CDR3 spans 14 residues. Germline-derived CDR1 and CDR2 are MDHEN and SYDVKM. The V gene lost 2 bases and the J gene lost 6 bases, with 10 bases spanning the gap. In DNA form, the CDR3 reads TGTGCCAGCAGTTTAGTGTTCCGGCCCGGGGAGCTGTTTTTT. Translating gives CASSLVFRPGELFF.

This clonotype came up many times. The chain recombines TRBV20-1 with TRBJ1-2, with D unresolved. The CDR3 covers 10 residues. Trimming took off 7 bases at V and 4 bases at J, with 7 bases between the two ends. Germline-derived CDR1 and CDR2 are DFQATT and SNEGSKA (reference sequence). The CDR3 sequence: CSVVVYGYTF. The CDR3 nucleotides are TGCAGTGTTGTGGTCTATGGCTACACCTTC.

This clonotype was seen many times. V is TRBV6-5 and J is TRBJ2-7; D is perhaps TRBD2 (6 bases). The CDR3 contains 14 residues. Germline lookup yields CDR1 MNHEY and CDR2 SVGAGI. With 0 bases removed from V and 2 bases from J, the gap between germline ends came to 8 bases. CDR3 amino acids: CASSYSPGAYEQYF. The CDR3 coding sequence is TGTGCCAGCAGTTACTCCCCGGGGGCCTACGAGCAGTACTTC.

This clonotype was observed at least ten times. V gene TRBV15 combines with J gene TRBJ1-4; D gene uncertain. The V end lost 2 bases, the J end lost 12 bases, and 10 bases lay between the germline ends. The CDR3 consists of 12 residues. Germline lookup yields CDR1 LNHNV and CDR2 YYDKDF (reference sequence). The CDR3 loop is CATSRPSGELFF. The CDR3 nucleotides read TGTGCCACCAGCAGACCCAGTGGGGAACTGTTTTTT.

This clonotype was detected only a few times. The rearrangement links TRBV5-4 to TRBJ1-2; maybe TRBD1 (5 bases). Trimming left V 2 bases short and J 3 bases short, with 14 bases between. This CDR3 has 15 amino acids. Per the germline V gene, CDR1 is SGHNT and CDR2 is YYREEE (reference sequence). CDR3 amino acids: CASSLTVRADYGYTF. The CDR3, as DNA: TGTGCCAGCAGCTTAACGGTCAGGGCGGACTATGGCTACACCTTC.